This TCR beta chain was recovered during a study of blood T cell repertoires in COVID-19. The protocol was immunoSEQ multiplex PCR, while the TCRdb copy is restricted to in-frame clones and leaves out a portion. This table has under 450,000 clones, 70% to 90% appearing once. This CDR3 spans 15 amino acids. Germline CDR1 reads SGHVS; CDR2 reads FNYEAQ. V was pared by 3 bases and J by 8 bases, with 17 bases between. The clonotype comes from a woman aged 45 to 65 with COVID-19, enrolled during active disease. The genes are TRBV7-6 and TRBJ2-1, with D perhaps TRBD1 (7 bases). The sequencing input was peripheral blood. In DNA, the CDR3 is TGTGCCAGCAGCTTGGGCGGGACAGAAGGCCATGAGCAGTTCTTC. The encoded protein is CASSLGGTEGHEQFF.